The table lists the clone carrying this TCR beta chain with many counts. Trimming pared 3 bases from V and 2 bases from J, leaving 8 bases between. The length of the CDR3 is 13 residues. The germline gives CDR1 SGHTA, CDR2 FQGNSA. Generated by immunoSEQ multiplex PCR, the TCRdb table keeps only in-frame clones and is missing some. The sample lists around 72,000 clones, around 80% seen once, with around 7% in the top ten. This sample is part of a study of radiotherapy plus CTLA-4 blockade in lung cancer. Focal radiation with ipilimumab CTLA-4 blockade was given to patients with chemo-refractory metastatic non-small-cell lung cancer.

The genes are TRBV7-2 and TRBJ2-7; D uncertain. The input for sequencing was peripheral blood, taken from a patient treated with radiotherapy plus ipilimumab. The TCR originated in a human donor with non-small cell lung cancer who had a complete response to radiotherapy plus ipilimumab. The CDR3 DNA follows: TGTGCCAGCAGCTTCGCGGCCACCTACGAGCAGTACTTC. Its translation is CASSFAATYEQYF.